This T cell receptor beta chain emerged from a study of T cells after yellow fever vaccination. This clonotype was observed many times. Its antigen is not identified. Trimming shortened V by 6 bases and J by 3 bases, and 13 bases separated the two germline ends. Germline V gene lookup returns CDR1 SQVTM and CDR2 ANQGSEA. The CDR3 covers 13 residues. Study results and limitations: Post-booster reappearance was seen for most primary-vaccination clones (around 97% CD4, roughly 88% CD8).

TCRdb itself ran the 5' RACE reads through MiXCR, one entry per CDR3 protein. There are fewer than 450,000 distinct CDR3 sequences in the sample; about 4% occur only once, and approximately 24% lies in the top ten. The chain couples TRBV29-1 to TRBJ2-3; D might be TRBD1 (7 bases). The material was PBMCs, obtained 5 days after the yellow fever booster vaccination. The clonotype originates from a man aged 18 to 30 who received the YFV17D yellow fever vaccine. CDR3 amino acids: CSVEAGGTDTQYF. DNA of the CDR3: TGCAGCGTCGAGGCAGGGGGGACAGATACGCAGTATTTT.